This is a list of T cell receptor beta chains from one sample in a study of metastatic and nonmetastatic thyroid tumors. TCRdb re-processed the PCR reads through MiXCR. The table has over 25,000 clones, approximately 10% seen once. The sequencing sample was made of blood. The origin of the receptors is a female donor with papillary thyroid cancer or a benign thyroid nodule (not recorded which). Some clones in this sample may be carry-over from other donors' samples. The CDR3 runs from the conserved cysteine through the conserved F or W. D genes are given only for firm matches. Clone size is given for some rows only: seen once, a few or many times, or a class if the clone is expanded.

v_gene,abundance,j_gene,d_gene,CDR3nt,CDR3aa
TRBV5-1,many,TRBJ2-7,-,TGCGCCAGCAGCACGGGGACTGGACCCTACGAGCAGTACTTC,CASSTGTGPYEQYF
TRBV13,many,TRBJ2-6,-,TGTGCCAGCAGCCATGACAGGGACCCGGGAGGTTCTGGGGCCAACGTCCTGACTTTC,CASSHDRDPGGSGANVLTF
TRBV5-5,-,TRBJ1-1,-,TGTGCCAGCAGCTTGGAACAGGGAATTGGTGAAGCTTTCTTT,CASSLEQGIGEAFF
TRBV27,many,TRBJ2-1,-,TGTGCCAGCAGTTTACACAATGAGCAGTTCTTC,CASSLHNEQFF
TRBV6-1,-,TRBJ1-4,-,TGTGCCAGCAGTCGGGGGACCACTAATGAAAAACTGTTTTTT,CASSRGTTNEKLFF
TRBV14,-,TRBJ1-5,-,TGTGCCAGCTCGATCGGATATAGCAATCAGCCCCAGCATTTT,CASSIGYSNQPQHF
TRBV28,-,TRBJ1-1,-,TGTGCCAGCACCCAGGGCCGGTTAATGAACACTGAAGCTTTCTTT,CASTQGRLMNTEAFF
TRBV24-1,many,TRBJ2-5,TRBD1,TGTGCCACAGGGACAGGGGGCGCGGGTGGAGAGACCCAGTACTTC,CATGTGGAGGETQYF
TRBV28,-,TRBJ1-1,-,TGTGCCAGCAGGGGGGGGGTGGCGAGTACTGAAGCTTTCTTT,CASRGGVASTEAFF
TRBV6-4,many,TRBJ2-3,-,TGTGCCAGCAGTGTTTCAAGGGAGCCCACAGATACGCAGTATTTT,CASSVSREPTDTQYF
TRBV7-9,many,TRBJ2-2,TRBD1,TGTGCCAGCAGCTCAATACAGGGGGGTAGCACCGGGGAGCTGTTTTTT,CASSSIQGGSTGELFF
TRBV7-9,many,TRBJ2-5,-,TGTGCCAGCAGCTTCTGGGGTTTGGGACAAGAGACCCAGTACTTC,CASSFWGLGQETQYF
TRBV20-1,many,TRBJ1-1,TRBD1,TGCAGTGCTAGTCCCCGGACAGGGGGCACTGAAGCTTTCTTT,CSASPRTGGTEAFF
TRBV30,-,TRBJ2-1,-,TGTGCCGGATCATTTAGTTTTACCAATGAGCAGTTCTTC,CAGSFSFTNEQFF
TRBV2,many,TRBJ2-3,-,TGTGCCAGCAGTTCCTCCCAAGGGTGGACAGATACGCAGTATTTT,CASSSSQGWTDTQYF
TRBV5-6,-,TRBJ2-2,-,TGTGCCAGCAGCTTGCTCTCCCTTCCTAACACCGGGGAGCTGTTTTTT,CASSLLSLPNTGELFF